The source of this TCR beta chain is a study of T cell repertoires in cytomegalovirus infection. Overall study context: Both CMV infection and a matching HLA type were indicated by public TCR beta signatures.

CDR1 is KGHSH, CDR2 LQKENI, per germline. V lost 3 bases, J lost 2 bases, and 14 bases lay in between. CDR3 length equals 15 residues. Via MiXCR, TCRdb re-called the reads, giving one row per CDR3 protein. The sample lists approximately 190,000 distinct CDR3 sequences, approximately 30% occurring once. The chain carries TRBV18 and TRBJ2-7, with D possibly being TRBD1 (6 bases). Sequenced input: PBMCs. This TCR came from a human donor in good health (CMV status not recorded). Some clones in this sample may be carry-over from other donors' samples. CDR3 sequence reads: CASSPTGLETYEQYF. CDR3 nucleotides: TGTGCCAGCTCACCTACAGGGTTGGAAACCTACGAGCAGTACTTC.